This T cell receptor beta chain was found in a study of Ad26.COV2.S vaccination and SARS-CoV-2 variants. Study information: The vaccine Ad26.COV2.S was put into the muscle once, or twice with 56 days between. Study results and caveats: Reportedly, spike-specific CD8+ and CD4+ T cell responses achieved substantial breadth once vaccination had taken place.

Some clones are missing from TCRdb's copy, which holds only in-frame ones; the method was immunoSEQ multiplex PCR. The sample includes around 370,000 clones, more than 75% of them seen just once. This clone is a singleton in its sample. Its specificity is not known. Treatment described: some 20 received Ad26.COV2.S at low or high dose, single or two shots; roughly five received placebo; per-sample allocation not given. The investigators took samples on day 63 after the first vaccine or placebo injection. Ad26 vector vaccine expressed Wuhan-strain SARS-CoV-2 spike. This CDR3 region has 15 residues. V shed 6 bases and J shed 5 bases, with 19 bases lying between them. Germline V gives CDR1 MNHEY, CDR2 SVGAGI.

The sequence derives from a person between 18 and 60 years old who received the Ad26.COV2.S COVID-19 vaccine or a placebo. The sequencing used peripheral blood, collected in a trial of Ad26.COV2.S vaccine versus placebo. V usage is TRBV6-5 and J usage is TRBJ2-5; D is perhaps TRBD1 (6 bases). CDR3 residues: CASSVIGRGEETQYF. The CDR3 coding sequence is TGTGCCAGCAGCGTAATCGGCAGGGGAGAGGAGACCCAGTACTTC.